This T cell receptor (beta chain) was retrieved from a study of monozygotic twins with inflammatory bowel disease. TCRdb reworked the 5' RACE reads into one entry per CDR3 protein, no DNA. The sample totals 200,000 to 250,000 distinct CDR3 sequences. The CDR3 runs to 16 residues. Germline V lookup: CDR1 SGHAT, CDR2 FQNNGV. The TCR originated in a human donor with ulcerative colitis or Crohn's disease, or a healthy co-twin of an affected twin (not recorded which). The sequenced material came from blood. This sequence joins TRBV11-2 and TRBJ2-2; TCRdb indicates TRBD1, and absent DNA this call remains unverified. The CDR3 reads CASSYNRGSSTGELFF.